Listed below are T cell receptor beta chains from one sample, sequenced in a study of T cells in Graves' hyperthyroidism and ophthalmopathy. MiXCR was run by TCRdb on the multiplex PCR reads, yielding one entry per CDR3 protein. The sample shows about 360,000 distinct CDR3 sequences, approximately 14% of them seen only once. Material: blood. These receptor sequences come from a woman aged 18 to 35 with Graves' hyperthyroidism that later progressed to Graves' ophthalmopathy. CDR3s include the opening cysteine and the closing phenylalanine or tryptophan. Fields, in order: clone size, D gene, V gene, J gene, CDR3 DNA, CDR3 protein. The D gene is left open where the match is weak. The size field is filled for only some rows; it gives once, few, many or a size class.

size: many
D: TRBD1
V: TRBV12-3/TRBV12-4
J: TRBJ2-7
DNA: TGTGCCAGCAGACCCGGGACAGCCTACGAGCAGTACTTC
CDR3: CASRPGTAYEQYF

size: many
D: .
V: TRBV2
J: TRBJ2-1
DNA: TGTGCCAGCAGCGGAAGGTTGGTTCTTGAGCAGTTCTTC
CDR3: CASSGRLVLEQFF

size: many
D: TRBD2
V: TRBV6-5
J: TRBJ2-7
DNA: TGTGCCAGCAGTTACAGGACTAGCGGGAGTCAGAACGCCTACGAGCAGTACTTC
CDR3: CASSYRTSGSQNAYEQYF

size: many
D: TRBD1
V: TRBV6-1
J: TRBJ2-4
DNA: TGTGCCAGCAGTGGACAGGGGATGGGCATTCAGTACTTC
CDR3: CASSGQGMGIQYF

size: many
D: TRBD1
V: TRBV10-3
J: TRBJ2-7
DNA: TGTGCCATCAGCGGTTCACAGGGGGCGGCCTACGAGCAGTACTTC
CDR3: CAISGSQGAAYEQYF

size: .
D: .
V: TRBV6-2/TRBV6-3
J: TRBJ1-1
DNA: TGTGCCAGCATCCCACCCTTAGGGGCCGCAGCTTTCTTT
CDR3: CASIPPLGAAAFF

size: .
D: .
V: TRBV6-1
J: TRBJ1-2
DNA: TGTGCCAGCAGTGAAATAGCCAGATCCGCCTATGGCTACACCTTC
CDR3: CASSEIARSAYGYTF

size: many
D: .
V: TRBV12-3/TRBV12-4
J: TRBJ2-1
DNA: TGTGCCAGCAGTTTAAAAGCTTCCAGGCTCGCCTACAATGAGCAGTTCTTC
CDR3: CASSLKASRLAYNEQFF

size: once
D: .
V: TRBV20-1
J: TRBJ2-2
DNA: TGCAGTGCTCCTCCTAGGCCGAACACCGGGGAGCTGTTTTTT
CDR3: CSAPPRPNTGELFF

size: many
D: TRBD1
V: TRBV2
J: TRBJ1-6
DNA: TGTGCCAGCAGGCCCGGGACAGGGGTGCTAGGTTCACCCCTCCACTTT
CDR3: CASRPGTGVLGSPLHF

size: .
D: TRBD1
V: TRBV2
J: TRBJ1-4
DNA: TGTGCCAGCAGTAAAGACAGGGGGGATGAAAAACTGTTTTTT
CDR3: CASSKDRGDEKLFF

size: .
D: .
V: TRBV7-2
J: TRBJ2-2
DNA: TGTGCCAGCAGCTCAGGTTTCGGGGGAAAGAATGGCGGGGAGCTGTTTTTT
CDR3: CASSSGFGGKNGGELFF

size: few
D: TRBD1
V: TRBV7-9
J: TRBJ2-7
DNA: TGTGCCAGCAGCCTTAGTGGAGGGCGCCAGGGGGCACTGGCGCAGTACTTC
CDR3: CASSLSGGRQGALAQYF

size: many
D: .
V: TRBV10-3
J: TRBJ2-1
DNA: TGTGCCATCAGTGAGCCTGACAGAAGTTCCTACAATGAGCAGTTCTTC
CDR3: CAISEPDRSSYNEQFF

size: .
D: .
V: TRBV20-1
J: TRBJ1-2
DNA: TGCAGTGCTAGAGCTCCGGGACACCTTAACTATGGCTACACCTTC
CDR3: CSARAPGHLNYGYTF

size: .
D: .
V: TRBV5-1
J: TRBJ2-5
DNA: TGCGCCAGCAGCTTGGGGACGGTAAAAGGGACCCAGTACTTC
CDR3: CASSLGTVKGTQYF

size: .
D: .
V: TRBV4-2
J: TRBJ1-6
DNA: TGTGCCAGCAGCGAAGAAGAAGGGGGTAGTTCACCCCTCCACTTT
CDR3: CASSEEEGGSSPLHF

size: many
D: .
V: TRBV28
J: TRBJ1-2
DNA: TGTGCCAGCAGTTTGGGGGTAGGGGGGATTAGCGGCTACACCTTC
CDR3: CASSLGVGGISGYTF

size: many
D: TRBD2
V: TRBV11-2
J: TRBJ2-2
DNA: TGTGCCACCCGAATTGGACTAGCGGGCTCCGGGGAGCTGTTTTTT
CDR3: CATRIGLAGSGELFF

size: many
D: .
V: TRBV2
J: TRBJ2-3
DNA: TGTGCCAGCAGTGAAGGTAACTGGGCCACTTTAGATACGCAGTATTTT
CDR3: CASSEGNWATLDTQYF

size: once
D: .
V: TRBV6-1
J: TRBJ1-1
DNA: TGTGCCAGCAGAGCGAGCGGACGGACGAACACTGAAGCTTTCTTT
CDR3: CASRASGRTNTEAFF

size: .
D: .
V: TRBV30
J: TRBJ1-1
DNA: TGTGCCTGGAGTGTACAGACTGAAGCTTTCTTT
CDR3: CAWSVQTEAFF

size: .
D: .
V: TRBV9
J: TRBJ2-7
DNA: TGTGCCAGCAGCGTAGTGGCCTTTGTAGAGCGGAGAGCCTACGAGCAGTACTTC
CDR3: CASSVVAFVERRAYEQYF

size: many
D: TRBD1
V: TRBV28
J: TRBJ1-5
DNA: TGTGCCAGCAGGTTGACAGGGCGAGAAAGCAATCAGCCCCAGCATTTT
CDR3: CASRLTGRESNQPQHF

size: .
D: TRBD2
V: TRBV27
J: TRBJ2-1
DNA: TGTGCCAGCAGTTTATTCCTGACTAGCGGGTTAAATGAGCAGTTCTTC
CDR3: CASSLFLTSGLNEQFF

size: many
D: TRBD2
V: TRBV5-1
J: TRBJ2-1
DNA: TGCGCCAGCAGCTTGGCCGGGACTAGCGGCTACAATGAGCAGTTCTTC
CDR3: CASSLAGTSGYNEQFF

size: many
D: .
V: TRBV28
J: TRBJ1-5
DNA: TGTGCCAGCAGTACCCCAGGGACTCGGGGCCATAGCAATCAGCCCCAGCATTTT
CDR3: CASSTPGTRGHSNQPQHF

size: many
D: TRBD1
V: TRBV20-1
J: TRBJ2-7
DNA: TGCAGTGCCACCGACAGGGACTACGAGCAGTACTTC
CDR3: CSATDRDYEQYF

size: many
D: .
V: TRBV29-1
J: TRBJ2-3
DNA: TGCAGCGTTGAACTCAGCACAGATACGCAGTATTTT
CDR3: CSVELSTDTQYF

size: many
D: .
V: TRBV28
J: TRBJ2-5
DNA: TGTGCCAGCAGACAAACAGGGTTTGCGGAGACCCAGTACTTC
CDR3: CASRQTGFAETQYF

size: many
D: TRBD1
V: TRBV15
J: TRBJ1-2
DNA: TGTGCCACCAGCCGGGGACAGGGGGACTATGGCTACACCTTC
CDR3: CATSRGQGDYGYTF

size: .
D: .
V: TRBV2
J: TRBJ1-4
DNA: TGTGCCAGCAGTGACGCGACAGGATATAATGAAAAACTGTTTTTT
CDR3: CASSDATGYNEKLFF

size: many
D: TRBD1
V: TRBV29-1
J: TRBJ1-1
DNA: TGCAGCGGGGGATTTGGGACAGGGAGCACTGAAGCTTTCTTT
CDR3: CSGGFGTGSTEAFF

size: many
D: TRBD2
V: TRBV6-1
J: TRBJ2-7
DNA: TGTGCCAGCAACCCGGGGGGACTAGCGGGATACGAGCAGTACTTC
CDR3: CASNPGGLAGYEQYF

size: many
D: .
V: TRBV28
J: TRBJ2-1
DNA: TGTGCCAGCAGTTTACTAGTGTATGAGCAGTTCTTC
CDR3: CASSLLVYEQFF

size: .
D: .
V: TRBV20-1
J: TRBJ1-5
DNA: TGCAGTGCTAGAGATCGGTTAGGACAACAATATAGCAATCAGCCCCAGCATTTT
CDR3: CSARDRLGQQYSNQPQHF

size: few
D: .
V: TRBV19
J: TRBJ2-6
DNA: TGTGCCACCCAGATGCTACAGGGCCGAGCCACCGGGGCCAACGTCCTGACTTTC
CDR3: CATQMLQGRATGANVLTF

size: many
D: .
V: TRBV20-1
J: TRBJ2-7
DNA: TGCAGTGCTAGTGTTAACCGTATCTACGAGCAGTACTTC
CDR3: CSASVNRIYEQYF

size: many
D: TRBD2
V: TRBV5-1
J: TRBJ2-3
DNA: TGCGCCAGCAGCTTGGATAGCGGGAGTGGTACAGATACGCAGTATTTT
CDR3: CASSLDSGSGTDTQYF

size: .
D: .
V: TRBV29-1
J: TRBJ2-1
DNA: TGCAGCGGGAGGCCTAGCTCCTACAATGAGCAGTTCTTC
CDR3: CSGRPSSYNEQFF

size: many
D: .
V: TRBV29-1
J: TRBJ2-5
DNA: TGCAGCGCCTCTAGCGAAGGAGAGACCCAGTACTTC
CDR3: CSASSEGETQYF

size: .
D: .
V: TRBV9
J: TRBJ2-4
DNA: TGTGCCAGCAGCTTTAGCGGAGAAGCCAAAAACATTCAGTACTTC
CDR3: CASSFSGEAKNIQYF

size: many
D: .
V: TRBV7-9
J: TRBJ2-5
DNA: TGTGCCAGCAGCTTAGGGGCGGACCAAGAGACCCAGTACTTC
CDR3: CASSLGADQETQYF

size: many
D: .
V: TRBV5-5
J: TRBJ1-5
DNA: TGTGCCAGCAGGCCGGGAGTTGGGAATCAGCCCCAGCATTTT
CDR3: CASRPGVGNQPQHF

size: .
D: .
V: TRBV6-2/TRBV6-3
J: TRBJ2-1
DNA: TGTGCCAGCAGTTACTCCGACAATGAGCAGTTCTTC
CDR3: CASSYSDNEQFF

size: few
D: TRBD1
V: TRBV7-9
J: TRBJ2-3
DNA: TGTGCCAGCAGCTTATACCAGTTCGGACAGGCGAACACAGATACGCAGTATTTT
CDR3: CASSLYQFGQANTDTQYF

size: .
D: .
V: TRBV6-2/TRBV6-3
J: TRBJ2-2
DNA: TGTGCCAGCAGACGCGAGACCGGGGAGCTGTTTTTT
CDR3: CASRRETGELFF

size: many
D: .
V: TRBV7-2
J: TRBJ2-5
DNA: TGTGCCAGCAGCTTAGGGCCGTCCCAAGAGACCCAGTACTTC
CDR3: CASSLGPSQETQYF

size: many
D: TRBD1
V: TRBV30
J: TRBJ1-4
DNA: TGTGCCTGGAGTCCCGGACAGGGCGTAAGAAGTTGGGAAAAACTGTTTTTT
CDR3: CAWSPGQGVRSWEKLFF

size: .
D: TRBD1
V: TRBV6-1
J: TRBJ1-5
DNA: TGTGCCAGCAGTGACCGCGACAGGGGCAATCAGCCCCAGCATTTT
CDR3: CASSDRDRGNQPQHF

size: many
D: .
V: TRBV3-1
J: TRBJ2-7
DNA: TGTGCCAGCAGCCAAGAAAGAGCCTCCTACGAGCAGTACTTC
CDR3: CASSQERASYEQYF

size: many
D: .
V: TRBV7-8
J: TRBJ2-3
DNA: TGTGCCAGCAGCTTAGGCGGGAACTTTGTCACAGATACGCAGTATTTT
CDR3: CASSLGGNFVTDTQYF

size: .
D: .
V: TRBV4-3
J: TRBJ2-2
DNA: TGCGCCAGCAGCGCCCACTCGGGGAGGGAGCTGTTTTTT
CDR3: CASSAHSGRELFF

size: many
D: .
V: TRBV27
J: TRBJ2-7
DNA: TGTGCCAGCAGTTCGGACCGATACGAGCAGTACTTC
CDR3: CASSSDRYEQYF

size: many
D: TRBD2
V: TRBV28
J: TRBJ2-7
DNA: TGTGCCAGCAGTTGGCTAGCGGGACAACATTCAGAATACGAGCAGTACTTC
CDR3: CASSWLAGQHSEYEQYF

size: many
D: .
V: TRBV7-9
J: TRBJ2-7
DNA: TGTGCCAGCAGCGCTGGACGTTACGAGCAGTACTTC
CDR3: CASSAGRYEQYF

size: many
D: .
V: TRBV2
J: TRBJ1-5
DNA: TGTGCCAGCACTAGGCTAGGGGAGGGTAATCAGCCCCAGCATTTT
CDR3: CASTRLGEGNQPQHF

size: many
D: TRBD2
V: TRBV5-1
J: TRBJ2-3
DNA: TGCGCCAGCAGCTTGGCATCACTAGCGGGAGCAGATACGCAGTATTTT
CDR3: CASSLASLAGADTQYF

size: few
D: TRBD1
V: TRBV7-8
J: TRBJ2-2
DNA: TGTGCCAGCAGCCCCGACCGGGACAGCGTAACCGGGGAGCTGTTTTTT
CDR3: CASSPDRDSVTGELFF